Each of the 16 T cell receptor delta chains below was sequenced from the same sample in a study of gamma-delta T cells after stem cell transplantation. TCRdb re-called the RT-PCR reads through CATT. This sample yields just over 15,000 delta-chain clones, of which 9.4% are seen a single time; around 60% belongs to the top ten. The sequencing input was gamma-delta T cells. The origin of the receptors is a human donor. It is not recorded whose cells these are; they may come from a transplant donor.

This clone was found a few times. TCRdb records a much larger clone's protein for this DNA, with a difference at residue 3 that likely arises from a read error; the protein given is the translation of the DNA. The chain uses TRDV2 and TRDJ3; 8 positions agree with TRDD3. The CDR3 is made up of 23 amino acids. Germline V gene lookup returns CDR1 GEAIGNYY and CDR2 EKD. The DNA of the CDR3 is TGTGCCCGTGACACCGCGCCTACTGGGGGCCCCAACCTAAGCTCCTGGGACACCCGACAGATGTTTTTC. Its translation: CARDTAPTGGPNLSSWDTRQMFF.

As regards this clone: It is likely a read error: a sequence one base away is far more abundant. This sample includes further DNA sequences coding for the same CDR3. The chain links TRDV2 to TRDJ1, with a tentative D call TRDD3 (6 bases). Trimming removed 2 bases at V and 3 bases at J, with 15 bases between. CDR1 is GEAIGNYY, CDR2 EKD, per germline. The CDR3 is 15 residues long. The CDR3 DNA is TGTGCCTGTGACATAGTACGGGGGACACCCGATAAACTCATCTTT. This encodes CACDIVRGTPDKLIF.

Notes on this clone: This DNA's translation differs at residues 8 and 15 from TCRdb's protein, which comes from a much larger clone; a read error is likely, and the protein shown is translated from the DNA. The chain joins TRDV2 to TRDJ1; TRDD3 matches at 10 bases. Per germline, CDR1 GEAIGNYY and CDR2 EKD. V shed 0 bases, J shed 1 base, and the junction held 19 bases outside the gene matches. The CDR3 contains 21 residues. The DNA for the CDR3 is TGTGCCTGTGACACCGTGTCGATGGGGGATACTTCTACTCAATGCACCGATAAACTCATCTTT. It yields the protein CACDTVSMGDTSTQCTDKLIF.

Comments on this clone: The TCRdb protein, from a much larger clone, departs from this DNA's translation at residue 6, likely by read error; the protein shown derives from the DNA. J is TRDJ1 and V is TRDV2, with 10 bases identical to TRDD3. CDR1 GEAIGNYY and CDR2 EKD come from the germline V gene. The CDR3 length is 19 residues. The CDR3 is CACDTDMAQLGDRIGKLIF. CDR3 nucleotides: TGTGCCTGTGACACCGACATGGCTCAGCTGGGGGATAGAATCGGTAAACTTATCTTT.

To note about this clone: The protein TCRdb gives is from a much larger clone and does not agree with this DNA's translation at residues 4 and 18, likely a read error; the protein shown here comes from the DNA. This chain's CDR3 is CACGPVLGDTGSKYTDKPIF. CDR3 nucleotides: TGTGCCTGTGGCCCGGTTTTGGGGGATACGGGGTCTAAGTACACCGATAAACCCATCTTT. V is TRDV2 and J is TRDJ1; 11 nucleotides align to TRDD3. Germline CDR1 is GEAIGNYY and CDR2 is EKD. The CDR3 sequence is 20 residues long.

This clone was observed many times. A junction boundary mismatches the germline segment, possibly from a read error. The chain has TRDV2 and TRDJ1, with D possibly matching TRDD3 (6 bases). Germline CDR1 is GEAIGNYY and CDR2 is EKD. The CDR3 sequence is 13 residues long. Here the CDR3 reads CAYDASGGDKLIF. CDR3 bases: TGTGCCTATGACGCTAGCGGGGGAGATAAACTCATCTTT.

This clone has at least ten counts. The gene calls are TRDV1 and TRDJ1; 9 bases are shared with TRDD3. Germline CDR1 reads TSWWSYY; CDR2 reads QGS. The V segment lost 4 bases and the J segment 7 bases; nucleotides outside the gene matches: 31. The CDR3 extends over 22 amino acids. The CDR3 bases are TGTGCTCTTGGGGGGGGCCCCTCCCCCGCTCCCGTACTGGGGGAACAAACTCCTAAACTCATCTTT. Amino acids: CALGGGPSPAPVLGEQTPKLIF.

This clone appeared a few times. The amino acid sequence in TCRdb belongs to a much larger clone and departs from this DNA's translation at residue 5, likely a sequencing read error; the sequence shown is translated from the DNA. The chain couples TRDV2 to TRDJ3; D is perhaps TRDD3 (6 bases). The CDR3 is made up of 17 amino acids. CDR1 and CDR2 from the germline V gene are GEAIGNYY and EKD. Trimming took off 2 bases at V and 1 base at J, with 11 bases between the two ends. The CDR3 reads CACDSTGISWDTRQMFF. The CDR3 nucleotides read TGTGCCTGTGACAGTACTGGGATTTCCTGGGACACCCGACAGATGTTTTTC.

This clone was counted between two and nine times. TCRdb's protein, taken from a much larger clone, differs from this DNA's translation at residue 9, likely owing to a read error; the protein displayed comes from the DNA. The chain uses TRDV2 and TRDJ3; TRDD3 matches at 8 bases. The germline gives CDR1 GEAIGNYY, CDR2 EKD. J lost 0 bases, V lost 2 bases, and 14 bases had no gene match. The CDR3 totals 21 residues. CDR3 in amino acids: CACDSARTRGYPSWDTRQMFF. The DNA of the CDR3 is TGTGCCTGTGACAGCGCCCGTACTAGGGGATACCCCTCCTGGGACACCCGACAGATGTTTTTC.

The chain links TRDV2 to TRDJ1; TRDD3 might be the D (5 bases). This CDR3 has 18 amino acids. Trimming cost V 0 bases and J 0 bases, with 19 bases left between them. Germline-derived CDR1 and CDR2 are GEAIGNYY and EKD. The CDR3 region has the DNA TGTGCCTGTGACACCCTCGGGATGGGGACTACCCACACCGATAAACTCATCTTT. Protein sequence: CACDTLGMGTTHTDKLIF.

This clone occurred a few times. With a far larger clone one base away, a read error is the likely cause. This same CDR3 is encoded by further DNA sequences in the sample. This sequence joins TRDV2 and TRDJ1, with 10 positions matching TRDD3. CDR3 length equals 21 residues. The germline gives CDR1 GEAIGNYY, CDR2 EKD. The ends lost 1 base at V and 0 bases at J; junction bases unmatched: 19. The CDR3 coding sequence is TGTGCCTGTGACACACTCCGCGTTGGGGATTCTGGGGGATATAACACCGATAAACTCATCTTT. The encoded protein is CACDTLRVGDSGGYNTDKLIF.

This clone was seen repeatedly, ten times or more. This likely came from a read error, as a far larger clone is one base away. The same CDR3 can be traced to other DNA sequences in this sample. The chain employs TRDV1 and TRDJ1, with D tentatively TRDD2 (5 bases). From germline, CDR1 is TSWWSYY and CDR2 QGS. The CDR3 is 17 amino acids. In nucleotides, the CDR3 is TGTGCTCTTGGGAAACGAATCACATTTCGGGCTTCCGATAAACTTATCTTT. It yields the protein CALGKRITFRASDKLIF.

On this clone itself: Distinct nucleotide sequences in the sample also encode this CDR3. The rearrangement uses TRDV2 and TRDJ1; a possible D gene is TRDD3 (6 bases). This CDR3 region has 20 residues. Germline V CDR1 and CDR2: GEAIGNYY, EKD. Trimming pared 3 bases from V and 0 bases from J, leaving 28 bases between. This CDR3 is CACDRMGRGETLTYTDKLIF. CDR3 in DNA: TGTGCCTGTGACCGGATGGGAAGGGGGGAGACTTTGACGTACACCGATAAACTCATCTTT.

In this sample, this clone turned up a few times. The protein in TCRdb stems from a much larger clone and differs at residue 18 from this DNA's translation, likely a read error; here the protein is translated from the DNA. The chain links TRDV1 to TRDJ1; 11 nucleotides align to TRDD3. This CDR3 contains 22 residues. In germline, CDR1 is TSWWSYY, CDR2 QGS. This CDR3 reads CALGAPPMWGIRHFLYTNKLIF. CDR3 nucleotides: TGTGCTCTTGGGGCTCCTCCTATGTGGGGGATACGACACTTTTTGTACACCAATAAACTCATCTTT.

For this clone: The TCRdb record carries a much larger clone's protein, which differs from this DNA's translation at residue 3; a read error is the likely cause, and the protein listed here is the DNA translation. The rearrangement links TRDV2 to TRDJ1; TRDD3 matches at 13 bases. CDR3 length: 16 amino acids. Germline-derived CDR1 and CDR2 are GEAIGNYY and EKD. CDR3 coding DNA: TGTGCCCGTGACCCCGTACTGGGGGATACGTCTGCTAAACTCATCTTT. It specifies CARDPVLGDTSAKLIF.

As regards this clone: TCRdb records a much larger clone's protein for this DNA, with a difference at residue 12 that likely arises from a read error; the protein given is the translation of the DNA. The rearrangement joins TRDV2 to TRDJ1; 13 bases agree with TRDD3. CDR3 size: 17 residues. Losses at the gene ends were 2 bases for V and 2 bases for J; bases not matched to a gene: 7. CDR1 GEAIGNYY and CDR2 EKD come from the germline V gene. As DNA, the CDR3 is TGTGCCTGTGACAGACTACTGGGGGATACGCGGACCGATAAACTCATCTTT. Translated: CACDRLLGDTRTDKLIF.